The clone carrying this TCR beta chain was recorded once. In the source study's methods: Amplification of reference gene primers provided the estimated nucleated cell counts. Only in-frame clones appear in the TCRdb table, and some are missing; sequencing was by immunoSEQ multiplex PCR. Clonal size and the V and J genes are those of that table, whereas D and trimming came from the DNA. The table has 200,000 to 250,000 clones, 82% seen once. This sample is drawn from a study of blood T cell repertoires in COVID-19. At the level of the study: The origin of the acute and convalescent COVID-19 samples was the United States, Italy and Spain. In each case, the material was cDNA or gDNA derived from T cells, B-cell-depleted T cells, or PBMCs.

The sequence came from an elderly woman with acute or convalescent COVID-19. The sequenced sample consisted of peripheral blood.

This CDR3 reads CASSLGVGTGIPSGNTIYF. In nucleotides, the CDR3 is TGTGCCAGCAGCTTAGGTGTTGGGACAGGGATTCCCTCTGGAAACACCATATATTTT. V and J are TRBV7-6 and TRBJ1-3; 9 bases align to TRBD1. The V gene's germline CDR1 is SGHVS and CDR2 FNYEAQ. CDR3 length equals 19 residues. Losses at the gene ends were 1 base for V and 0 bases for J; bases not matched to a gene: 10.